The sequence of this T cell receptor beta chain was determined in a study of blood T cell repertoires in COVID-19. Study-level background: Sample material is recorded as cDNA or gDNA derived from T cells, B-cell-depleted T cells, or PBMCs.

TCRdb's copy holds only in-frame clones and misses some; the assay was immunoSEQ multiplex PCR. In the table there are about 130,000 clones, over 70% of which are singletons. Germline-derived CDR1 and CDR2 are LNHDA and SQIVND (reference sequence). With 0 bases removed from V and 0 bases from J, the gap between germline ends came to 6 bases. This CDR3 contains 15 residues. Input material: peripheral blood. This TCR derives from a woman between 50 and 59 years old with acute or convalescent COVID-19. The chain is built from TRBV19 and TRBJ2-1; TRBD2 might be the D (6 bases). The CDR3 here is CASSIDGSSYNEQFF. In DNA, the CDR3 is TGTGCCAGTAGTATAGACGGGAGCTCCTACAATGAGCAGTTCTTC.